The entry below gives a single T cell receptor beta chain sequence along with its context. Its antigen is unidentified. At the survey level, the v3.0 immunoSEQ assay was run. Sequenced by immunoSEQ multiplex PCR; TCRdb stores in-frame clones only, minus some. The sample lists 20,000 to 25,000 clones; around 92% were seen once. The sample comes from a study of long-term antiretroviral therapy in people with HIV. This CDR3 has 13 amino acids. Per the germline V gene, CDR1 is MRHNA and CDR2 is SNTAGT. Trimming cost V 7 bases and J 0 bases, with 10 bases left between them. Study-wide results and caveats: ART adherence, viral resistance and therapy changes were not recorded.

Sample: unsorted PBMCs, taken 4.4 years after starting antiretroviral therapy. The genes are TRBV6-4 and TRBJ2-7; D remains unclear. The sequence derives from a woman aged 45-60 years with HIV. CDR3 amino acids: CASNMDLSYEQYF. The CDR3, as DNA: TGTGCCAGCAACATGGACCTCTCCTACGAGCAGTACTTC.